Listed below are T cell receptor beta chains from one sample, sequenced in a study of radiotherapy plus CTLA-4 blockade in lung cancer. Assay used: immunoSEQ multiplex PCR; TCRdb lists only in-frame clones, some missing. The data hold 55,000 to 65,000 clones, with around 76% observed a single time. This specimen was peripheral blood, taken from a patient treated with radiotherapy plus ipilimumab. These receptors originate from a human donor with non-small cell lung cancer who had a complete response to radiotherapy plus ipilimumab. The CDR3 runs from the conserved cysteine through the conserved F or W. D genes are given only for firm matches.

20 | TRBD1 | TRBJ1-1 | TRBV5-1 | CASSFPLHRQGPGRNTEAFF
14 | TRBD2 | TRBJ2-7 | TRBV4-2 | CASSQASGAYEQYF
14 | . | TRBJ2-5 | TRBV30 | CAWSVTYGQETQYF
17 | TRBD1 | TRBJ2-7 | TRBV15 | CATSSLPGQGNSYEQYF
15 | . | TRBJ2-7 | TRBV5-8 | CASSLASGALHEQYF
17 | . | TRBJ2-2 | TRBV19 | CASSIDLVRGLTGELFF
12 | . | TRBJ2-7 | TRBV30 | CAWAKVGYEQYF
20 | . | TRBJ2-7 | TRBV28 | CASSFFPGGPNFLSGYEQYF
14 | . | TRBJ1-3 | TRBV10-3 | CAISGAGDGNTIYF
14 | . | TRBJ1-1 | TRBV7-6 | CASSPGLGDTEAFF
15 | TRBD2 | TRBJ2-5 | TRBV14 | CASSQAGGTGETQYF
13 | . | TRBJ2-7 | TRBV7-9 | CASLGGVGGEQYF
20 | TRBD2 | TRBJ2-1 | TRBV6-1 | CASSEVYHLASGSSYNEQFF
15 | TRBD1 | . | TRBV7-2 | CASSRAGTGPYEQYF
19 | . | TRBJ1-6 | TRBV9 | CASSVDSTARLGRNSPLHF
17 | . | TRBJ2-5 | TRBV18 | CASSPQVSRPRQETQYF
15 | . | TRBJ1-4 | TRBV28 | CASSPNQGQNEKLFF
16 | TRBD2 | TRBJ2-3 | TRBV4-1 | CTSSRTPGLKADTQYF
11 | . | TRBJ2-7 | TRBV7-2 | CASSRLYEQYF
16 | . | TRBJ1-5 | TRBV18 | CASSPPGRVEGQPQHF